This T cell receptor (beta chain) was captured in a study of neoadjuvant nivolumab and ipilimumab in lung cancer. Germline CDR1 is SEHNR and CDR2 is FQNEAQ (reference sequence). Trimming pared 10 bases from V and 4 bases from J, leaving 11 bases between. CDR3 length: 12 residues. Profiling relied on immunoSEQ multiplex PCR, and the TCRdb table lists in-frame clones only, not all of them. Here the sample spans some 43,000 clones, roughly 91% being singletons. This material consisted of blood, taken before neoadjuvant nivolumab, alone or with ipilimumab. The origin of this receptor is an adult with non-small cell lung cancer. Some clones in this sample may be carry-over from other donors' samples. J is TRBJ2-1 and V is TRBV7-9; D not resolved. The CDR3 DNA follows: TGTGCCACCAAAGCAACGTACAATGAGCAGTTCTTC. Its translation is CATKATYNEQFF. The complete variable domain, with remaining parts taken from reference TRBV7-9 and TRBJ2-1, reads DTGVSQNPRHKITKRGQNVTFRCDPISEHNRLYWYRQTLGQGPEFLTYFQNEAQLEKSRLLSDRFSAERPKGSFSTLEIQRTEQGDSAMYLCATKATYNEQFFGPGTRLTVL.